The following is a T cell receptor (beta chain) sequence with its context. The sample holds other DNA sequences that translate to the same CDR3. Under the authors' procedure: Nucleated cell counts were estimated from reference gene primer amplification. Assay used: immunoSEQ multiplex PCR; TCRdb lists only in-frame clones, some missing. V, J and clone size are those of that table, while D and trimming were read from the DNA. The data contain about 120,000 clones, roughly 85% of them singletons. Trimming pared 2 bases from V and 7 bases from J, leaving 12 bases between. This CDR3 spans 15 amino acids. Germline V lookup: CDR1 MNHEY, CDR2 SVGAGI. The entry originates in a study of blood T cell repertoires in COVID-19. For the study at large: Specimens from acute and convalescent COVID-19 originated in the United States, Italy and Spain. Sources were T cells, B-cell-depleted T cells, or PBMCs; the material itself was cDNA or gDNA.

This sequence joins TRBV6-5 and TRBJ1-6; a weak D match, TRBD1 (6 bases). The sequence derives from a man in his forties with acute or convalescent COVID-19. Sequenced sample: peripheral blood. The DNA for the CDR3 is TGTGCCAGCAGTTACCAAAACAGGGCCAATTCACCCCTCCACTTT. Translating it yields CASSYQNRANSPLHF.